The next 16 T cell receptor beta chains were all read from a single sample in a study of blood T cells in healthy people across ages. A second PCR of about 6 to 12 cycles used a sample-barcoded 5' primer and a J-beta primer mix. TCRdb ran MiXCR on the 5' RACE reads and lists one entry per CDR3 protein. The sample lists hundreds of thousands of distinct CDR3 sequences, 48% occurring once. Source material: blood. The receptors were sampled from a young man in good health.

This clonotype was found a few times. The J gene is TRBJ2-7, the V gene TRBV4-1; 8 bases match TRBD1. The trim removed 0 bases at V and 2 bases at J, leaving 9 bases unmatched. Germline values: CDR1 MGHRA, CDR2 YSYEKL. The CDR3 contains 17 residues. The CDR3 loop is CASSQDGRGGQAYEQYF. In DNA, the CDR3 is TGCGCCAGCAGCCAAGATGGGCGTGGGGGACAGGCCTACGAGCAGTACTTC.

This clonotype has more than one count but fewer than ten. The chain carries TRBV3-1 and TRBJ1-2; D gene unclear. Germline assignment: CDR1 LGHDT and CDR2 YNNKEL (reference sequence). The CDR3 runs to 13 residues. V gave up 3 bases and J gave up 4 bases, with 9 bases separating them. CDR3 residues: CASSQGSIYGYTF. In DNA form, the CDR3 reads TGTGCCAGCAGCCAGGGCAGCATCTATGGCTACACCTTC.

The chain is built from TRBV5-6 and TRBJ2-3; 7 nucleotides line up with TRBD1. The CDR3 length is 14 residues. With 3 bases clipped from V and 5 bases from J, the junction kept 6 bases outside the gene matches. Germline CDR1 is SGHDT and CDR2 is YYEEEE. In DNA, the CDR3 is TGTGCCAGCAGCTCAAGGGGGCGCGGAGATACGCAGTATTTT. Translated, it gives CASSSRGRGDTQYF.

The chain joins TRBV5-5 to TRBJ1-6; D uncertain. V shed 0 bases and J shed 11 bases, with 9 bases lying between them. The CDR3 runs to 13 residues. Germline values: CDR1 SGHKS, CDR2 YYEKEE (reference sequence). The CDR3 DNA sequence: TGTGCCAGCAGCTTGGTTGGCGATACACCCCTCCACTTT. Amino acid sequence: CASSLVGDTPLHF.

A word on this clonotype: A much larger clone is a single base away; this may be a read error. V and J are TRBV20-1 and TRBJ2-5, with TRBD1 identical over 8 bases. Germline V gives CDR1 DFQATT, CDR2 SNEGSKA (reference sequence). The CDR3 length is 14 residues. The V and J ends lost 5 bases and 11 bases, in that order; junction bases with no gene match: 16. The CDR3 sequence is CSAPPGQGGFEQYF. DNA for the CDR3: TGCAGTGCTCCCCCCGGACAGGGAGGCTTTGAGCAGTACTTC.

The chain is built from TRBV4-2 and TRBJ1-2; 10 positions match TRBD1. V shed 3 bases and J 4 bases; nucleotides not matched to a gene: 5. The CDR3 runs 15 residues. Germline V gene lookup returns CDR1 LGHNA and CDR2 YNFKEQ. CDR3 region: CASSHPGQGGYGYTF. The CDR3 DNA is TGTGCCAGCAGCCACCCCGGACAGGGGGGCTATGGCTACACCTTC.

V is TRBV2 and J is TRBJ2-6, with D possibly TRBD1 on 6 matching bases. The CDR3 totals 14 residues. Trimming shortened V by 9 bases and J by 3 bases, and 12 bases separated the two germline ends. Germline assignment: CDR1 SNHLY and CDR2 FYNNEI. CDR3 protein: CARTRGYGANVLTF. As DNA, the CDR3 is TGTGCCAGAACCAGGGGCTATGGGGCCAACGTCCTGACTTTC.

The rearrangement links TRBV29-1 to TRBJ1-4, with 7 bases fitting TRBD1. J was trimmed by 7 bases and V by 4 bases; bases with no gene match: 12. Per germline, CDR1 SQVTM and CDR2 ANQGSEA. The CDR3 has 15 amino acids. Here the CDR3 reads CSVGPPQGGGEKLFF. The CDR3 DNA follows: TGCAGCGTTGGCCCGCCTCAGGGGGGAGGTGAAAAACTGTTTTTT.

The chain couples TRBV5-1 to TRBJ2-7; no reliable D call. Per the germline V gene, CDR1 is SGHRS and CDR2 is YFSETQ. CDR3 size: 11 residues. Between the trimmed V and J ends, which lost 4 bases and 9 bases, there was a span of 11 bases. CDR3 sequence reads: CASSETGRQYF. The CDR3 DNA follows: TGCGCCAGCAGCGAAACCGGACGGCAGTACTTC.

The V call is TRBV5-6, the J call TRBJ1-1; TRBD1 matches 8 bases. V shed 5 bases, J shed 7 bases, and the junction held 10 bases outside the gene matches. The CDR3 is 14 residues long. Per the germline V gene, CDR1 is SGHDT and CDR2 is YYEEEE. CDR3 coding DNA: TGTGCCAGCAGTCCTACAGGGGGAGGGGGTGAAGCTTTCTTT. This codes for CASSPTGGGGEAFF.

The sample holds a few counts of this clonotype. Germline and junction disagree at one end, which may indicate a read error. This rearrangement joins TRBV12-3 or TRBV12-4 to TRBJ2-3; no firm D call. The CDR3 extends over 15 amino acids. Here the CDR3 reads CASSLDQRSTDTQYF. For the CDR3, the DNA is TGTGCCAGTAGTTTGGATCAACGGAGCACAGATACGCAGTATTTT.

This sequence joins TRBV4-1 and TRBJ2-4, with 8 bases aligning to TRBD1. Matching the DNA end better, TRBJ2-7 makes the J call doubtful. This CDR3 spans 15 amino acids. Germline CDR1 MGHRA, CDR2 YSYEKL. CDR3 amino acids: CASSSAVTGDYEQYF. In DNA, the CDR3 is TGCGCCAGCAGCTCCGCCGTGACAGGGGATTACGAGCAGTACTTC.

The chain combines TRBV13 with TRBJ2-7; 7 bases line up with TRBD1. Germline CDR1 is PRHDT and CDR2 is FYEKMQ (reference sequence). The ends lost 5 bases at V and 3 bases at J; junction bases unmatched: 7. This CDR3 is 14 amino acids long. Here the CDR3 reads CASSTRQGDYEQYF. As DNA, the CDR3 is TGTGCCAGCAGCACCAGACAGGGTGACTACGAGCAGTACTTC.

The chain links TRBV7-2 to TRBJ2-7, with D tentatively TRBD1 (5 bases). This CDR3 comprises 17 residues. Germline loops: CDR1 SGHTA, CDR2 FQGNSA. Trimming cost V 1 base and J 0 bases, with 16 bases left between them. The CDR3, as DNA: TGTGCCAGCAGCTTAGTGGCAGGGCAAACGGGCTCCTACGAGCAGTACTTC. This translates into CASSLVAGQTGSYEQYF.

This clonotype was recorded only once. This chain uses TRBV4-1 with TRBJ2-1, with TRBD1 as a possible D gene (6 bases). Germline V gene sequence: CDR1 MGHRA, CDR2 YSYEKL. The CDR3 has 15 amino acids. V gave up 0 bases and J gave up 2 bases, with 8 bases separating them. The CDR3 region has the DNA TGCGCCAGCAGCCAAGACGAGGGGGCCTACAATGAGCAGTTCTTC. It is translated as CASSQDEGAYNEQFF.

This clonotype was picked up many times. The chain combines TRBV29-1 with TRBJ2-3; D is possibly TRBD2 (5 bases). Looked up from germline, CDR1 is SQVTM and CDR2 is ANQGSEA. The CDR3 has 15 amino acids. The V end lost 4 bases, the J end lost 1 base, and 15 bases lay between the germline ends. CDR3 DNA: TGCAGCGTTGCGTCCTTCGGGGAAGGCACAGATACGCAGTATTTT. Protein: CSVASFGEGTDTQYF.